The present T cell receptor beta chain was sequenced within a study of tumor-infiltrating lymphocytes in localized non-small cell lung cancer. Study information: The cohort mixed smokers and never-smokers, several histologies, and some post-neoadjuvant-chemotherapy samples. Study-wide results and limits: Not all patients were TCR sequenced, owing to tissue quantity. Each assay used a separate piece of the same tissue. No link was found between tumor T-cell fraction and recurrence-free survival.

TCRdb keeps only in-frame clones here, not all; method: immunoSEQ multiplex PCR. The repertoire has tens of thousands of clones, approximately 85% of them found once; the top ten carry about 2.1%. V lost 6 bases and J lost 1, with 9 bases in between. This CDR3 contains 14 residues. Germline V lookup: CDR1 SNHLY, CDR2 FYNNEI. As for this clone: Antigen specificity is unknown.

Sequenced material: lung tumor tissue. The source of this sequence is a human donor with non-small cell lung cancer. V and J are TRBV2 and TRBJ1-4; possibly TRBD1 for D (6 bases). CDR3 in amino acids: CASSVTGTNEKLFF. The CDR3 nucleotides read TGTGCCAGCAGCGTGACAGGAACTAATGAAAAACTGTTTTTT.